This T cell receptor beta chain was obtained from a study of control samples from healthy donors and cancer patients. This CDR3 region has 16 residues. The V gene end was trimmed by 1 base and the J gene end by 4 bases; junction bases not matched to a gene: 7. Germline V gene lookup returns CDR1 SGHDT and CDR2 YYEEEE. The protocol was immunoSEQ multiplex PCR, while the TCRdb copy is restricted to in-frame clones and leaves out a portion. Among 85,000 to 95,000 clones listed, 80% to 95% were seen once. This chain joins TRBV5-6 and TRBJ1-3, with 8 bases identical to TRBD1. The clonotype originates from a woman aged 25 to 39 in good health. Sequenced: blood. CDR3 region: CASSLMPGGFGNTIYF. In DNA form, the CDR3 reads TGTGCCAGCAGCTTGATGCCAGGGGGCTTCGGAAACACCATATATTTT.